The source of this T cell receptor (beta chain) is a study of cytomegalovirus exposure and HLA in healthy donors. Study-wide points: Relative to equally common others, HLA-associated TCR beta chains showed greater clonal expansion in a later analysis. In a later analysis, DRB1 alleles had the most associated TCRs; HLA-C alleles the fewest. Earlier analysis yielded a pattern in which most TCR beta V segments were productive about 87% or about 30% of the time.

Between the trimmed V and J ends, which lost 11 bases and 4 bases, there was a span of 16 bases. CDR1 is SGHTA, CDR2 FQGNSA, per germline. This CDR3 has 13 residues. Primers included in the PCR were 60 Vbeta and 13 Jbeta primers. Clones were sequenced by immunoSEQ multiplex PCR, and TCRdb holds only the in-frame ones, with some missing. The sample contains some 120,000 clones, roughly four fifths of which appear only once. On this clone itself: Its antigen is undetermined.

The sequencing input was PBMCs. The receptor comes from a male donor in good health and CMV-seropositive. The rearrangement links TRBV7-2 to TRBJ2-3, with D possibly being TRBD2 (5 bases). The DNA for the CDR3 is TGTGCCGTGAGGAGAGGGCTTTCAGATACGCAGTATTTT. Its translation: CAVRRGLSDTQYF. Based on the CDR3 plus reference TRBV7-2 and TRBJ2-3, the full variable domain is GAGVSQSPSNKVTEKGKDVELRCDPISGHTALYWYRQSLGQGLEFLIYFQGNSAPDKSGLPSDRFSAERTGGSVSTLTIQRTQQEDSAVYLCAVRRGLSDTQYFGPGTRLTVL.